This T cell receptor beta chain was recorded in a study of blood T cells in healthy people across ages. General study findings and limits: Long-lived donors had more naive CD4+ cells and higher diversity than aged donors.

The germline CDR1 and CDR2 sequences are SGHTA and FQGNSA. The CDR3 is 17 amino acids. Deletions cut 2 bases from V and 0 bases from J, with 16 bases between. This clonotype was seen many times. The antigen remains undetermined. A second PCR, run for roughly 7 to 12 cycles, used a sample-barcoded 5' primer plus a J-beta primer mix. One entry per CDR3 protein, called by TCRdb with MiXCR from the 5' RACE reads. The sample lists more than 800,000 distinct CDR3 sequences; about 28% were seen once. Sequencing was performed on blood. The sequence was obtained from a woman aged 80 or over in good health. This chain connects TRBV7-2 to TRBJ1-2; D gene uncertain. CDR3: CASSLSPRSDTNYGYTF. DNA for the CDR3: TGTGCCAGCAGCTTAAGCCCGCGCAGCGATACTAACTATGGCTACACCTTC.